These 4 T cell receptor beta chains were sequenced from one sample in a study of CD8+ T cells in alopecia areata. Extracted RNA was reverse transcribed, and the resulting cDNA served as sequencing template. Data came from immunoSEQ multiplex PCR; TCRdb stores just in-frame clones and leaves some out. There are 7,500 to 8,000 clones in the sample; around 69% occur only once, and over 13% lies in the top ten. Obtained from alopecia areata patients were lesional scalp punch biopsies along with peripheral blood. The sequenced sample was skin, obtained at week 0. These receptors were taken from a human donor with alopecia areata.

This clone was seen more than once but under ten times. This chain connects TRBV5-5 to TRBJ1-1, with D perhaps matching TRBD1 (6 bases). CDR3 length equals 17 residues. V shed 4 bases and J shed 0 bases, with 19 bases lying between them. Germline V gene lookup returns CDR1 SGHKS and CDR2 YYEKEE (reference sequence). CDR3 sequence: CASSPTGTSFMNTEAFF. CDR3 coding DNA: TGTGCCAGCAGCCCTACAGGGACCTCGTTCATGAACACTGAAGCTTTCTTT.

The V call is TRBV30, the J call TRBJ1-4; D gene ambiguous. This CDR3 is 13 amino acids long. The V end lost 4 bases, the J end lost 7 bases, and 13 bases lay between the germline ends. Germline V gene sequence: CDR1 GTSNPN, CDR2 SVGIG (reference sequence). As DNA, the CDR3 is TGTGCCTGGATCCCCCCGGGGAGTGAAAAACTGTTTTTT. Translating it yields CAWIPPGSEKLFF.

This clone is termed medium-sized. The chain links TRBV4-3 to TRBJ2-3, with 8 bases aligning to TRBD2. Germline assignment: CDR1 LGHNA and CDR2 YSLEER. This CDR3 is built from 15 residues. V shed 3 bases, J shed 2 bases, and the junction held 4 bases outside the gene matches. CDR3 DNA sequence: TGCGCCAGCAGCCAGACGGGGGGGGTCACAGATACGCAGTATTTT. It yields the protein CASSQTGGVTDTQYF.

The chain uses TRBV7-6 and TRBJ2-3; D unresolved. Germline CDR1 SGHVS, CDR2 FNYEAQ. This CDR3 region has 17 residues. The V end lost 0 bases, the J end lost 0 bases, and 13 bases lay between the germline ends. CDR3 protein: CASSLAPRPTSTDTQYF. In DNA, the CDR3 is TGTGCCAGCAGCTTAGCGCCCAGGCCTACTAGCACAGATACGCAGTATTTT.